This entry lists 22 T cell receptor beta chains sequenced from one sample in a study of T cell responses to AZD1222 COVID-19 vaccine. Data came from immunoSEQ multiplex PCR; TCRdb stores just in-frame clones and leaves some out. The sample has about 100,000 clones, about 92% seen once. Sequences were derived from peripheral blood, sampled on day 0 of MenACWY control vaccination. All receptors derive from an adult in good health.

The chain carries TRBV19 and TRBJ2-5, with no clear D. Trimming stripped 9 bases from V and 1 base from J, with 6 bases between. CDR1 LNHDA and CDR2 SQIVND come from the germline V gene (reference sequence). The length of the CDR3 is 11 residues. The CDR3 region has the DNA TGTGCCAGCCGGGCCCAAGAGACCCAGTACTTC. Its translation is CASRAQETQYF.

The J gene is TRBJ1-1, the V gene TRBV30, with 9 bases that match TRBD1. The CDR3 length is 13 residues. The V and J ends lost 3 bases and 5 bases, in that order; junction bases with no gene match: 4. The germline V gene has CDR1 GTSNPN and CDR2 SVGIG (reference sequence). CDR3 protein: CAWRRGQGTEAFF. DNA of the CDR3: TGTGCCTGGAGACGGGGACAGGGAACTGAAGCTTTCTTT.

This chain connects TRBV7-3 to TRBJ1-2; maybe TRBD1 (5 bases). V lost 3 bases to trimming and J lost 6 bases, with 29 bases between them. The CDR3 covers 19 residues. Germline V gene data show CDR1 as SGHTA and CDR2 as FQGTGA. The CDR3 is CASSLYGTGVGGRANGYTF. The CDR3 DNA reads TGTGCCAGCAGCTTGTACGGAACGGGGGTTGGAGGCAGGGCAAATGGCTACACCTTC. The variable domain in full, with the rest retrieved from reference TRBV7-3 and TRBJ1-2, is GAGVSQTPSNKVTEKGKYVELRCDPISGHTALYWYRQSLGQGPEFLIYFQGTGAADDSGLPNDRFFAVRPEGSVSTLKIQRTERGDSAVYLCASSLYGTGVGGRANGYTFGSGTRLTVV.

This chain joins TRBV18 and TRBJ1-1; D is possibly TRBD1 (6 bases). CDR1 and CDR2 from the germline V gene are KGHSH and LQKENI. V shed 2 bases and J shed 2 bases, with 12 bases lying between them. The CDR3 is made up of 15 amino acids. The CDR3 loop reads CASSPGQQGNTEAFF. In nucleotides, the CDR3 is TGTGCCAGCTCACCAGGTCAACAGGGAAACACTGAAGCTTTCTTT.

The chain carries TRBV5-4 and TRBJ1-2; D remains ambiguous. Germline values: CDR1 SGHNT, CDR2 YYREEE (reference sequence). Trimming removed 0 bases from V and 2 bases from J, with 8 bases in between. This CDR3 comprises 14 residues. The CDR3 DNA is TGTGCCAGCAGCTTGGCCGGCAGCAACTATGGCTACACCTTC. Protein: CASSLAGSNYGYTF.

The chain combines TRBV3-1 (or the pseudogene TRBV3-2) with TRBJ2-2; D is unresolved. The CDR3 sequence is 12 residues long. The V end lost 6 bases, the J end lost 6 bases, and 8 bases lay between the germline ends. The germline V gene has CDR1 LGHDT and CDR2 YNNKEL (reference sequence). The CDR3: CASSLGSGELFF. DNA for the CDR3: TGTGCCAGCAGTCTAGGGTCCGGGGAGCTGTTTTTT.

The chain combines TRBV7-9 with TRBJ1-6; TRBD1 matches at 7 bases. V gave up 4 bases and J gave up 6 bases; unmatched junction bases: 6. The CDR3 has 15 amino acids. From germline, CDR1 is SEHNR and CDR2 FQNEAQ (reference sequence). CDR3 nucleotide sequence: TGTGCCAGCAGCTCGCTCAGGGGGGGTAATTCACCCCTCCACTTT. Protein product: CASSSLRGGNSPLHF.

J is TRBJ2-5 and V is TRBV7-2; TRBD1 or TRBD2 may be the D gene (5 bases each). V lost 0 bases to trimming and J lost 4 bases, with 6 bases between them. The germline CDR1 and CDR2 sequences are SGHTA and FQGNSA. The CDR3 contains 13 residues. The CDR3 nucleotides are TGTGCCAGCAGCTTAGCTGGGGGAGAGACCCAGTACTTC. Protein product: CASSLAGGETQYF.

V gene TRBV28 combines with J gene TRBJ1-1, with 8 bases identical to TRBD1. V shed 8 bases and J 12 bases; nucleotides not matched to a gene: 14. The CDR3 loop spans 13 amino acids. The germline gives CDR1 MDHEN, CDR2 SYDVKM. This chain's CDR3 is CASQRTLTGGTFF. In DNA, the CDR3 is TGTGCCAGCCAACGTACGCTAACAGGGGGAACTTTCTTT.

Here the CDR3 reads CASSQAAQGEGQPQHF. CDR3 DNA sequence: TGTGCCAGCAGCCAAGCTGCGCAGGGGGAGGGTCAGCCCCAGCATTTT. The chain recombines TRBV3-1 (or the pseudogene TRBV3-2) with TRBJ1-5; 7 nucleotides line up with TRBD1. V lost 1 base to trimming and J lost 6 bases; unmatched junction nucleotides: 9. The CDR3 totals 16 residues. CDR1 and CDR2 (germline): LGHDT, YNNKEL (reference sequence).

This chain joins TRBV7-6 and TRBJ2-5; perhaps TRBD1 as D (7 bases). CDR3 length: 17 residues. The ends were cut back, 5 bases at V and 2 bases at J, with 21 bases in the middle. Germline V CDR1 and CDR2: SGHVS, FNYEAQ. The CDR3 loop is CASSGWGATGPQETQYF. The CDR3 region has the DNA TGTGCCAGCAGCGGGTGGGGGGCGACAGGGCCGCAAGAGACCCAGTACTTC.

The chain joins TRBV9 to TRBJ2-2, with D possibly being TRBD2 (5 bases). V was shortened by 2 bases and J by 4 bases, with 18 bases between the two germline ends. The germline CDR1 and CDR2 sequences are SGDLS and YYNGEE. This CDR3 region has 17 residues. The CDR3 here is CASSVGVTTPGTGELFF. The CDR3 nucleotides read TGTGCCAGCAGCGTCGGGGTGACTACCCCGGGCACCGGGGAGCTGTTTTTT.

The chain has TRBV6-5 and TRBJ1-2; D might be TRBD1 (5 bases). CDR1 is MNHEY, CDR2 SVGAGI, per germline. Trimming cost V 0 bases and J 2 bases, with 7 bases left between them. The CDR3 loop spans 14 amino acids. CDR3 protein: CASSYSGDNYGYTF. CDR3 nucleotides: TGTGCCAGCAGTTACTCGGGGGACAACTATGGCTACACCTTC.

This clone was observed a few times. This sequence joins TRBV4-1 and TRBJ1-4; D is unresolved. This CDR3 region has 13 residues. CDR1 and CDR2 from the germline V gene are MGHRA and YSYEKL. Trimming left V 5 bases short and J 4 bases short, with 8 bases between. The CDR3 is CASSLTSNEKLFF. CDR3 nucleotide sequence: TGCGCCAGCAGCTTGACCAGTAATGAAAAACTGTTTTTT.

The V gene is TRBV2, the J gene TRBJ2-7, with 9 nucleotides matching TRBD1. The germline CDR1 and CDR2 sequences are SNHLY and FYNNEI. This CDR3 is built from 13 residues. Trimming removed 6 bases from V and 3 bases from J; junction bases left unmatched: 3. The CDR3 is CASSRDRVYEQYF. CDR3 sequence (DNA): TGTGCCAGCAGCCGGGACAGGGTCTACGAGCAGTACTTC.

The CDR3 is CASSLGGDSGNTIYF. The CDR3, as DNA: TGTGCCAGCAGTTTAGGGGGCGACTCTGGAAACACCATATATTTT. The rearrangement links TRBV27 to TRBJ1-3; weak D call: TRBD1 (6 bases). Per the germline V gene, CDR1 is MNHEY and CDR2 is SMNVEV (reference sequence). V gave up 2 bases and J gave up 0 bases, with 8 bases separating them. The CDR3 consists of 15 residues.

This chain joins TRBV7-3 and TRBJ1-1; tentatively, D is TRBD1 (6 bases). Germline CDR1 is SGHTA and CDR2 is FQGTGA. Trimming left V 3 bases short and J 0 bases short, with 8 bases between. The CDR3 contains 14 residues. CDR3 loop: CASSFTGLNTEAFF. The CDR3 DNA sequence: TGTGCCAGCAGCTTCACAGGGTTGAACACTGAAGCTTTCTTT.

The chain is built from TRBV10-2 and TRBJ1-2, with D perhaps matching TRBD1 (6 bases). Germline CDR1 WSHSY, CDR2 SAAADI. The length of the CDR3 is 16 residues. V dropped 4 bases and J dropped 0 bases, with 15 bases sitting between them. The CDR3 coding sequence is TGCGCCAGCAGTGGGACAGTGCCGGGGGCTAACTATGGCTACACCTTC. Protein sequence: CASSGTVPGANYGYTF.

This clone turned up a few times. V and J are TRBV7-9 and TRBJ1-5; TRBD1 is a possible D gene (5 bases). The CDR3 totals 13 residues. The germline gives CDR1 SEHNR, CDR2 FQNEAQ (reference sequence). The ends were cut back, 5 bases at V and 4 bases at J, with 9 bases in the middle. This chain's CDR3 is CASSLGHNQPQHF. The CDR3 region has the DNA TGTGCCAGCAGCCTAGGACATAATCAGCCCCAGCATTTT.

The chain uses TRBV6-5 and TRBJ2-7, with D tentatively TRBD1 or TRBD2 (6 bases each). The CDR3 is made up of 14 amino acids. Trimming removed 10 bases at V and 4 bases at J, with 20 bases between. Germline-derived CDR1 and CDR2 are MNHEY and SVGAGI. CDR3 in amino acids: CATWNRLGGYEQYF. In nucleotides, the CDR3 is TGTGCCACCTGGAATCGGCTAGGGGGGTACGAGCAGTACTTC.

The V gene is TRBV29-1, the J gene TRBJ1-2; D uncertain. The germline V and J ends were trimmed by 4 bases and 5 bases, with 14 bases remaining between them. In germline, CDR1 is SQVTM, CDR2 ANQGSEA. The CDR3 totals 13 residues. The CDR3 bases are TGCAGCGTTGTCCTCGCAGGAGATTATGGCTACACCTTC. Its translation: CSVVLAGDYGYTF.

V and J are TRBV28 and TRBJ2-1; a weak D match, TRBD2 (5 bases). Trimming removed 4 bases from V and 5 bases from J, with 12 bases in between. This CDR3 has 14 residues. Germline V lookup: CDR1 MDHEN, CDR2 SYDVKM. In nucleotides, the CDR3 is TGTGCCAGCAGTTCCATCCTCGGGGACAATGAGCAGTTCTTC. Its protein product is CASSSILGDNEQFF.